This T cell receptor beta chain came from a study of blood T cell repertoires in COVID-19. At the level of the study: COVID-19 samples from acute and convalescent phases originated in the United States, Italy and Spain. PBMCs, B-cell-depleted T cells, or T cells provided the cDNA or gDNA that made up the material.

Data came from immunoSEQ multiplex PCR; TCRdb stores just in-frame clones and leaves some out. The sample carries about 250,000 clones, more than 75% recorded once. Seattle enrolled patients during active infection and tracked them longitudinally. CDR1 is LGHDT, CDR2 YNNKEL, per germline (reference sequence). V lost 1 base to trimming and J lost 5 bases; unmatched junction nucleotides: 15. The CDR3 totals 18 residues. Sequenced input: peripheral blood. The origin of this receptor is an elderly woman with COVID-19, enrolled during active disease. The chain couples TRBV3-1 (or the pseudogene TRBV3-2) to TRBJ2-5; 8 bases are shared with TRBD2. Here the CDR3 reads CASSQGSSSGGVRETQYF. The CDR3 bases are TGTGCCAGCAGCCAAGGAAGTTCGAGCGGGGGAGTTCGCGAGACCCAGTACTTC.